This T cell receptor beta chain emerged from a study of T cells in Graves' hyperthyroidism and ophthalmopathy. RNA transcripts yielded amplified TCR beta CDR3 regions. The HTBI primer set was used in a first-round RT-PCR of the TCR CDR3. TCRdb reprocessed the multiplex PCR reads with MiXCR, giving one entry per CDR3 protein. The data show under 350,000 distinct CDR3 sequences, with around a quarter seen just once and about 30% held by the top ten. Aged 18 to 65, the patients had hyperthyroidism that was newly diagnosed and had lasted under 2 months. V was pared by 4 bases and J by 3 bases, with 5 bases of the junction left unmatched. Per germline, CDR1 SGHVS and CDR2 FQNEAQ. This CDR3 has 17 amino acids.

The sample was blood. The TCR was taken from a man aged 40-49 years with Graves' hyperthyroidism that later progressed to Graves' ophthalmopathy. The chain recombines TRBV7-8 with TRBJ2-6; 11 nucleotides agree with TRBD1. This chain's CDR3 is CASSSGQGVGGANVLTF. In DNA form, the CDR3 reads TGTGCCAGCAGCTCGGGACAGGGGGTCGGTGGGGCCAACGTCCTGACTTTC.